These 10 T cell receptor beta chains were all obtained from the same sample, sequenced in a study of shared clonotypes between healthy human individuals. Libraries were prepared by immunoSEQ multiplex PCR; TCRdb keeps only in-frame clonotypes and omits some of them. The sample lists under 2.5 million clones; just under 95% were seen once. Material: naive CD4+ T cells from PBMCs. Stated subset: CD45RA+ positively selected. Receptor source: a man aged 18 to 30 in good health. Some clones in this sample may be carry-over from other donors' samples.

The chain couples TRBV5-1 to TRBJ2-2; weak D call: TRBD1 (5 bases). V was cut by 0 bases and J by 4 bases, with 10 bases left in between. Germline loops: CDR1 SGHRS, CDR2 YFSETQ. This CDR3 is 15 amino acids long. Here the CDR3 reads CASSLVRASTGELFF. In nucleotides, the CDR3 is TGCGCCAGCAGCTTGGTCAGGGCCTCCACCGGGGAGCTGTTTTTT.

Only one count was recorded for this clone. The gene calls are TRBV19 and TRBJ1-5, with D possibly matching TRBD1 (6 bases). CDR3 length equals 14 residues. In germline, CDR1 is LNHDA, CDR2 SQIVND (reference sequence). V was clipped by 6 bases and J by 6 bases, with 15 bases between them. In nucleotides, the CDR3 is TGTGCCAGTAGCCAGGGGACATTCGGTCAGCCCCAGCATTTT. It specifies CASSQGTFGQPQHF. The whole variable domain, filled in from reference TRBV19 and TRBJ1-5, reads DGGITQSPKYLFRKEGQNVTLSCEQNLNHDAMYWYRQDPGQGLRLIYYSQIVNDFQKGDIAEGYSVSREKKESFPLTVTSAQKNPTAFYLCASSQGTFGQPQHFGDGTRLSIL.

The chain carries TRBV5-6 and TRBJ1-6; weak D call: TRBD1 (5 bases). Looked up from germline, CDR1 is SGHDT and CDR2 is YYEEEE. The germline V and J ends were trimmed by 4 bases and 4 bases, with 12 bases remaining between them. CDR3 length equals 15 residues. CDR3 amino acids: CASSTSGGYNSPLHF. The CDR3 DNA is TGTGCCAGCAGCACAAGTGGGGGTTATAATTCACCCCTCCACTTT.

The rearrangement links TRBV30 to TRBJ1-3; possible D gene TRBD1, 5 bases. The V gene's germline CDR1 is GTSNPN and CDR2 SVGIG (reference sequence). This CDR3 is built from 14 residues. V gave up 2 bases and J gave up 4 bases, with 12 bases separating them. The CDR3 loop is CAWSRTGGGNTIYF. CDR3 DNA sequence: TGTGCCTGGAGTAGAACAGGCGGCGGAAACACCATATATTTT.

CDR3 amino acids: CASSYLRGTYNEQFF. CDR3 nucleotide sequence: TGTGCCAGCAGTTACCTTCGCGGGACATACAATGAGCAGTTCTTC. J is TRBJ2-1 and V is TRBV6-5; the D call may be TRBD1 or TRBD2 (6 bases each). The V gene lost 2 bases and the J gene lost 4 bases, with 12 bases spanning the gap. Germline values: CDR1 MNHEY, CDR2 SVGAGI. There are 15 residues in the CDR3.

The CDR3 DNA reads TGTGCCATCAGGGGATGGGACAGGGGGCCGGGTAACTATGGCTACACCTTC. Translating it yields CAIRGWDRGPGNYGYTF. This chain joins TRBV10-3 and TRBJ1-2; TRBD1 agrees at 12 bases. V lost 6 bases and J lost 1; bases outside the gene matches: 9. The CDR3 has 17 residues. Germline CDR1 reads ENHRY; CDR2 reads SYGVKD.

This chain uses TRBV12-1 with TRBJ1-6. TRBV12-1 is annotated as a pseudogene. The CDR3 has 17 residues. This CDR3 reads CASSFTGESSYNSPLHF. CDR3 nucleotides: TGTGCCAGCAGCTTCACGGGAGAGAGCTCCTATAATTCACCCCTCCACTTT.

The rearrangement joins TRBV2 to TRBJ2-2, with 7 bases aligning to TRBD2. The germline V gene has CDR1 SNHLY and CDR2 FYNNEI. V lost 5 bases, J lost 4 bases, and 7 bases stayed unmatched. The CDR3 runs to 15 residues. The CDR3 coding sequence is TGTGCCAGCAGTCGGCAGGGAGGGAGCACCGGGGAGCTGTTTTTT. Its translation: CASSRQGGSTGELFF.

The J gene is TRBJ1-2, the V gene TRBV28; D is perhaps TRBD1 (5 bases). Germline V gives CDR1 MDHEN, CDR2 SYDVKM. This CDR3 contains 12 residues. Trimming cost V 11 bases and J 4 bases, with 14 bases left between them. The CDR3 sequence: CACRDPFYGYTF. CDR3 nucleotides: TGTGCCTGTAGGGACCCCTTCTATGGCTACACCTTC.

The chain is built from TRBV7-6 and TRBJ1-1; no clear D gene. V lost 2 bases and J 4 bases, leaving 17 bases between the germline ends. The CDR3 runs to 16 residues. Germline-derived CDR1 and CDR2 are SGHVS and FNYEAQ. CDR3 region: CASSLQEAAAGTEAFF. The CDR3 bases are TGTGCCAGCAGCTTACAGGAGGCAGCGGCAGGCACTGAAGCTTTCTTT.